Below, 15 T cell receptor beta chains from the same sample are listed, as sequenced in a study of blood T cell repertoires in COVID-19. Data came from immunoSEQ multiplex PCR; TCRdb stores just in-frame clones and leaves some out. The data show some 48,000 clones, about four fifths seen once. The source material was peripheral blood. The receptor set was obtained from a man in his fifties or sixties with acute or convalescent COVID-19.

The chain uses TRBV21-1 and TRBJ1-2; the DNA was not used to check the table's D call, TRBD1. TRBV21-1 constitutes a pseudogene. The CDR3 is 17 residues long. The CDR3 sequence: CASVGDRRLLSLYGYTF. The CDR3 nucleotides are TGTGCCAGCGTGGGGGACAGGCGGTTGCTTTCCCTCTATGGCTACACCTTC.

J is TRBJ1-1 and V is TRBV11-3; 7 bases are a match to TRBD1. CDR1 and CDR2 from the germline V gene are SGHNT and YENEEA. The trim removed 5 bases at V and 5 bases at J, leaving 14 bases unmatched. This CDR3 region has 16 residues. The CDR3 reads CASSQEGQQRGTEAFF. The CDR3 bases are TGTGCCAGCAGCCAAGAGGGACAGCAAAGGGGGACTGAAGCTTTCTTT.

The rearrangement links TRBV2 to TRBJ2-2; TRBD2 matches 12 bases. Germline CDR1 reads SNHLY; CDR2 reads FYNNEI. CDR3 length equals 18 residues. V lost 6 bases to trimming and J lost 1 base; unmatched junction nucleotides: 9. The CDR3 sequence: CASRETSGSFLNTGELFF. The CDR3 nucleotides are TGTGCCAGCAGGGAGACTAGCGGGAGTTTTTTGAACACCGGGGAGCTGTTTTTT.

This clone was counted between two and nine times. The rearrangement joins TRBV3-1 (or the pseudogene TRBV3-2) to TRBJ2-7; weak D call: TRBD1 (5 bases). Looked up from germline, CDR1 is LGHDT and CDR2 is YNNKEL (reference sequence). CDR3 length: 15 residues. V lost 5 bases, J lost 2 bases, and 16 bases lay in between. The CDR3 loop is CASSYRQGTTYEQYF. The CDR3, as DNA: TGTGCCAGCAGCTATCGTCAGGGAACTACCTACGAGCAGTACTTC.

This clone came up a few times. CDR3 residues: CASTGLKETQYF. In DNA form, the CDR3 reads TGTGCCAGCACCGGACTTAAAGAGACCCAGTACTTC. The rearrangement links TRBV28 to TRBJ2-5; D possibly corresponds to TRBD2 (5 bases). Germline V gene lookup returns CDR1 MDHEN and CDR2 SYDVKM. Trimming removed 7 bases at V and 3 bases at J, with 9 bases between. The CDR3 is 12 residues long.

V is TRBV6-5 and J is TRBJ1-2; 7 bases agree with TRBD1. Germline V CDR1 and CDR2: MNHEY, SVGAGI. J lost 4 bases, V lost 5 bases, and 7 bases had no gene match. There are 14 residues in the CDR3. The CDR3 coding sequence is TGTGCCAGCAGTCAGACAGGGATTAGCTATGGCTACACCTTC. It codes for CASSQTGISYGYTF.

The rearrangement links TRBV10-1 to TRBJ2-4; D is unresolved. V gave up 2 bases and J gave up 0 bases, with 5 bases separating them. CDR3 length: 14 residues. Germline CDR1 WNHNN, CDR2 SYGVQD (reference sequence). CDR3 in amino acids: CASSETRAKNIQYF. The CDR3 DNA is TGCGCCAGCAGTGAGACGAGAGCCAAAAACATTCAGTACTTC.

The chain links TRBV24-1 to TRBJ2-3, with 7 nucleotides matching TRBD2. The germline gives CDR1 KGHDR, CDR2 SFDVKD. This CDR3 contains 15 residues. Trimming removed 5 bases from V and 4 bases from J; junction bases left unmatched: 8. CDR3 DNA: TGTGCCACCAGTGTGAGGGTGGGAGGGCCAGATACGCAGTATTTT. Its protein is CATSVRVGGPDTQYF.

J is TRBJ2-2 and V is TRBV19, with TRBD2 matching over 12 bases. Germline trimming cut 7 bases from V and 7 bases from J; bases unmatched to any gene: 7. From germline, CDR1 is LNHDA and CDR2 SQIVND (reference sequence). This CDR3 has 15 residues. CDR3 residues: CASKRTSGTGGELFF. In DNA form, the CDR3 reads TGTGCCAGTAAGCGGACTAGCGGGACAGGCGGGGAGCTGTTTTTT.

The chain links TRBV2 to TRBJ2-3; 8 bases line up with TRBD2. The CDR3 extends over 16 amino acids. Germline V CDR1 and CDR2: SNHLY, FYNNEI. The trim removed 8 bases at V and 1 base at J, leaving 11 bases unmatched. The CDR3 nucleotides are TGTGCCAGCGGCGGTGCGAGCGGGAGTCGCACAGATACGCAGTATTTT. Translated: CASGGASGSRTDTQYF.

The CDR3 nucleotides read TGTGCCAGCAGCTCGGACCCAGCGGGAGTTTGGGAGACCCAGTACTTC. This codes for CASSSDPAGVWETQYF. V gene TRBV5-4 combines with J gene TRBJ2-5; 8 bases agree with TRBD2. V shed 3 bases and J 5 bases; nucleotides not matched to a gene: 12. The CDR3 spans 16 residues. Looked up from germline, CDR1 is SGHNT and CDR2 is YYREEE (reference sequence).

This clone was counted a single time. The chain has TRBV28 and TRBJ1-6; D is possibly TRBD1 (6 bases). V gave up 6 bases and J gave up 6 bases, with 12 bases separating them. CDR1 and CDR2 (germline): MDHEN, SYDVKM. CDR3 length: 14 amino acids. The CDR3 sequence: CASSHREGNSPLHF. CDR3 sequence (DNA): TGTGCCAGCAGCCACAGGGAGGGTAATTCACCCCTCCACTTT.

This chain uses TRBV5-4 with TRBJ2-7, with D possibly being TRBD2 (5 bases). Germline CDR1 is SGHNT and CDR2 is YYREEE (reference sequence). Trimming cost V 0 bases and J 2 bases, with 9 bases left between them. The CDR3 is 14 amino acids. The CDR3 loop reads CASSLDTGTYEQYF. The CDR3 nucleotides read TGTGCCAGCAGCTTGGATACGGGAACCTACGAGCAGTACTTC.

This clone appeared a few times. DNA of the CDR3: TGCAGTGCTAGAGACAGGGAGCAGTACTTC. Translation: CSARDREQYF. The V call is TRBV20-1, the J call TRBJ2-7; D unclear. This CDR3 spans 10 amino acids. The germline V gene has CDR1 DFQATT and CDR2 SNEGSKA (reference sequence). V lost 0 bases to trimming and J lost 7 bases, with 4 bases between them.

The gene calls are TRBV5-6 and TRBJ2-3; D is uncertain. Between the trimmed V and J ends, which lost 2 bases and 5 bases, there was a span of 6 bases. This CDR3 region has 12 residues. CDR1 and CDR2 from the germline V gene are SGHDT and YYEEEE. This CDR3 reads CASSFVLDTQYF. CDR3 DNA sequence: TGTGCCAGCAGCTTTGTCCTAGATACGCAGTATTTT.